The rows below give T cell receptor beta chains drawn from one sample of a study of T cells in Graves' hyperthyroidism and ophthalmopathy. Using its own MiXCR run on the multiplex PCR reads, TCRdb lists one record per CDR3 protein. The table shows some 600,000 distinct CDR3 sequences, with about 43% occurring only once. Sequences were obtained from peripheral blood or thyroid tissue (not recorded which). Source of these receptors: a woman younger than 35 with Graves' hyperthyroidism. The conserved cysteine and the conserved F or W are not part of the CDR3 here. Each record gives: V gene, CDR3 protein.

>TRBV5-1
ASSPDRPSDEQY
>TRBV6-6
ASSTGLGPQH
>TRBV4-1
ASSQLGIQTLPSYGYT
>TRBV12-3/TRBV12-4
ATRGVEDQPQH
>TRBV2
ASTPGQGAWEQY
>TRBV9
ASSVAYGTYEQY
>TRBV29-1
SVATSDTEAF
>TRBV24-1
ATSDRTAGNQPQH
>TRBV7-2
ASSLVPERLAGEQY
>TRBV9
ASSVDPGLNYGYT
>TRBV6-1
ASNYSRGNTIY
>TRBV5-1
ASRLAGVAGELF
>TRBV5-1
ASSSHRYSGVQETQY
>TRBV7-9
ASSMGANEKLF
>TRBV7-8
ASSQKLVREAQY
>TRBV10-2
ASSAGTGANNEKLF
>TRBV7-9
ASSLAPPLYEQY
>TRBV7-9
ASSQGPRDEQY
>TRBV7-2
ASSLEGLSYEQY
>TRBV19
ASSTWGTSLPETQY
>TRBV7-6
ASSLLEGSSYEQY
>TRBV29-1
SVEVRARNQPQH
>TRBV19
ASSIVGLAIYEQY
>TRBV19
ASRRQGSAGELF
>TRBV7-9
ASSSRIDDQPQH
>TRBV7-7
AWVGELF
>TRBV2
ASSGEQGADYEQY
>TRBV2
ASSPSFQTGTYEQY
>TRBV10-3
AITVDSSGNTIY
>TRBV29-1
SVESGELF
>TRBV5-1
ASSQVGTGAEQY
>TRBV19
ASSHTGTSIEQY
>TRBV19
ASRPDRRYHETQY
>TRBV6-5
ASSYVSGSYEQY
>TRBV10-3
AISDGLAGGGDDGYT
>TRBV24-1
ATSDASGTLEETQY
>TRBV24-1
ATSLGGSHGYT
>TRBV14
ASSQEMWDRVNTEAF
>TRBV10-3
AISGYDIQETQY
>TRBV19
ASTHRVLSGANVLT
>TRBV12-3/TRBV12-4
ASSFPGPLCEQY
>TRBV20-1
SAIDGAGYSYEQY
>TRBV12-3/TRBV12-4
ASSRTGNQETQY
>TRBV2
ASRPLLAPY
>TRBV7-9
ASSVQDLGTEAF
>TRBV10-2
ASSTQGTRYGYT
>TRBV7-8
ASSPYFATNEKLF
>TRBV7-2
ASSSPQGTDLYEQY
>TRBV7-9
ASSLVMAGGPYEQY
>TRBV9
ASSVGDLNTEAF
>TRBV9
ASRRDRATNEKLF
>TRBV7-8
ASSLNPGQGTGELF
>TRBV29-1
SVEVRDRVGVEQY
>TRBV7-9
ASSTRANQPQH
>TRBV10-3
AISPSTRETQY
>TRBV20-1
RMCRTGRNTEAF
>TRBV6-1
ASRVARGRSYEQY
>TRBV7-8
ASSSLAAGELF